These 4 T cell receptor beta chains were all obtained from the same sample, sequenced in a study of tumor-infiltrating lymphocytes in glioblastoma multiforme. Multiple V-beta primers and a C-beta primer amplified TCRB from RNA. Each CDR3 protein gets one entry after TCRdb re-called the multiplex PCR reads with MiXCR. The sample shows about 15,000 distinct CDR3 sequences, approximately 71% of them seen only once. What was sequenced was brain tumor tissue. The receptors were gathered from a male donor with glioblastoma.

This clonotype was found a few times. The gene calls are TRBV6-5 and TRBJ2-2; a weak D match, TRBD1 (5 bases). This CDR3 region has 16 residues. Per germline, CDR1 MNHEY and CDR2 SVGAGI. Trimming pared 0 bases from V and 4 bases from J, leaving 12 bases between. CDR3 in amino acids: CASSYSGQVFTGELFF. In DNA form, the CDR3 reads TGTGCCAGCAGTTACTCGGGGCAGGTGTTCACCGGGGAGCTGTTTTTT.

This clonotype counts as medium-sized. The gene calls are TRBV7-8 and TRBJ2-1, with D possibly TRBD1 on 6 matching bases. Deletions cut 5 bases from V and 12 bases from J, with 20 bases between. This CDR3 is built from 14 residues. Germline CDR1 reads SGHVS; CDR2 reads FQNEAQ. This CDR3 is CASSITGGLDGQFF. CDR3 in DNA: TGTGCCAGCAGCATAACTGGGGGCCTGGATGGGCAGTTCTTC.

The chain couples TRBV11-3 to TRBJ2-1; D unclear. Germline loops: CDR1 SGHNT, CDR2 YENEEA. The CDR3 loop spans 13 amino acids. The CDR3 region is CVRSLLDGNEQFF. The CDR3 nucleotides read TGTGTCAGAAGCTTACTTGACGGCAATGAGCAGTTCTTC.

The chain links TRBV11-2 to TRBJ1-2, with TRBD1 identical over 7 bases. V lost 2 bases to trimming and J lost 6 bases; unmatched junction nucleotides: 3. The germline V gene encodes CDR1 SGHAT and CDR2 FQNNGV. This CDR3 is 13 amino acids long. The CDR3 DNA follows: TGTGCCAGCAGCTTAAACCAGGGGGATGGCTACACCTTC. Its protein product is CASSLNQGDGYTF.